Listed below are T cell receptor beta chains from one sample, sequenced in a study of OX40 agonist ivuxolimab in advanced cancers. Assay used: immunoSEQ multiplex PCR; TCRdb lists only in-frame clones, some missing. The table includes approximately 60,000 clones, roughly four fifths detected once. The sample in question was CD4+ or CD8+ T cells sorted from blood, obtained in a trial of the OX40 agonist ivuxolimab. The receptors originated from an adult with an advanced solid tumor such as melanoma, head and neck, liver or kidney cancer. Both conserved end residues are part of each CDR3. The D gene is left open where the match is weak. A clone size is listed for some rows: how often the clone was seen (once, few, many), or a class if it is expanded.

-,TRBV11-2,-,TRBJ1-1,TGTGCCAGCAGCTTAACGGGCAGGGGGAACACTGAAGCTTTCTTT,CASSLTGRGNTEAFF
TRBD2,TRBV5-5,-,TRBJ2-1,TGTGCCAGCAGCAGCAGTGCGGGAGATCTGTCCTACAATGAGCAGTTCTTC,CASSSSAGDLSYNEQFF
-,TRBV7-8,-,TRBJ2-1,TGTGCCAGCAGCTCATACAGGGTCGGGTTTGGGGACAATGAGCAGTTCTTC,CASSSYRVGFGDNEQFF
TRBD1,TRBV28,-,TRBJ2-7,TGTGCCAGCAGTTTATTTCACAGGGGGCTAGGCGAGCAGTACTTC,CASSLFHRGLGEQYF
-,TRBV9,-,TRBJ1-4,TGTGCCAGCAGCGTCAGTGCAACTAATGAAAAACTGTTTTTT,CASSVSATNEKLFF
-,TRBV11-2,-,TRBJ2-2,TGTGCCAGCAGCGGGCCTAGGGTGCTTGGCGGGGAGCTGTTTTTT,CASSGPRVLGGELFF
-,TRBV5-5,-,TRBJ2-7,TGTGCCAGCAGTCGCGGGACCGGGGATTCCGAGCAGTACTTC,CASSRGTGDSEQYF
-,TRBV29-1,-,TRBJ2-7,TGCAGCGTTGTTGAGGGCAAGACTAGTAAGATCCCCTACGAGCAGTACTTC,CSVVEGKTSKIPYEQYF
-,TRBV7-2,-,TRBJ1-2,TGTGCCAGCAGCTTAGCGGGGCCCTCGGGTGGCTACACCTTC,CASSLAGPSGGYTF
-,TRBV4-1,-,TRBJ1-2,TGCGCCAGCAGCCAAGGGGGCAGGACACTCTATGGCTACACCTTC,CASSQGGRTLYGYTF
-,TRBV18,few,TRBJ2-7,TGTGCCAGCTCACCCTCCCAGCTCTACGAGCAGTACTTC,CASSPSQLYEQYF
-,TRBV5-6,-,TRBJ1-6,TGTGCCAGCAGCTTGTCGTTTGGGGGCGGTTCACCCCTCCACTTT,CASSLSFGGGSPLHF
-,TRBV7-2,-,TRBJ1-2,TGTGCCAGCAGCCTGAGGCGACAGTCCCCCTATGGCTACACCTTC,CASSLRRQSPYGYTF
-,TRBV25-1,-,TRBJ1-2,TGTGCCAGCAGTCCGACGGTCCCTAACTATGGCTACACCTTC,CASSPTVPNYGYTF
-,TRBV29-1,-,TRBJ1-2,TGCAGCGTTGAACTGGACAGAGAGTCCTATGGCTACACCTTC,CSVELDRESYGYTF
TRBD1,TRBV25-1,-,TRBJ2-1,TGTGCCAGCAGGGGGGACAGGATGTACAATGAGCAGTTCTTC,CASRGDRMYNEQFF
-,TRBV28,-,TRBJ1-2,TGTGCCAGCAGCCCGCCGGGTTCGGGCTACACCTTC,CASSPPGSGYTF
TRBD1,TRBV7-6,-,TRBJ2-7,TGTGCCAGCAGCTTCGCTCCCTTAGTCGACAGGGTCGGGTACGAGCAGTACTTC,CASSFAPLVDRVGYEQYF
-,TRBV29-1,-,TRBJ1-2,TGCAGCGTTGAGACAGAAAACTATGGCTACACCTTC,CSVETENYGYTF
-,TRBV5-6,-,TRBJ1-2,TGTGCCAGCAGCTTGGGAGATGGAGACTACTATGGCTACACCTTC,CASSLGDGDYYGYTF
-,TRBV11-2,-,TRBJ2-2,TGTGCCAGCAGCCGACGGGGAAACACCGGGGAGCTGTTTTTT,CASSRRGNTGELFF
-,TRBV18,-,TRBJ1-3,TGTGCCAGCTCACCCTTCCCCTCTGGAAACACCATATATTTT,CASSPFPSGNTIYF
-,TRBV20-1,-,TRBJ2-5,TGCAGTGCTAGAAATACTGAGACCCAGTACTTC,CSARNTETQYF
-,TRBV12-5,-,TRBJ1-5,TGTGCTAGTGGTTCTGAGGGTTGGGGTCAGCCCCAGCATTTT,CASGSEGWGQPQHF
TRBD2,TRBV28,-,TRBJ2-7,TGTGCCAGCAGTTTAGGTGGTAGCGGGAGATACGAGCAGTACTTC,CASSLGGSGRYEQYF
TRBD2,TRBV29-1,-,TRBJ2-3,TGCAGCGTTGAAGCCCCCAATAGACTAGCGGGAGAGGCAGATACGCAGTATTTT,CSVEAPNRLAGEADTQYF
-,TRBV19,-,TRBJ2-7,TGTGCCAGTAGTATCGCCTTGGACGGCCCCGGACCCTACGAGCAGTACTTC,CASSIALDGPGPYEQYF
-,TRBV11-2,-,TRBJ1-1,TGTGCCAGCAGCTTAGGGGCGGTGTGGAACACTGAAGCTTTCTTT,CASSLGAVWNTEAFF
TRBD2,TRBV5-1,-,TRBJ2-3,TGCGCCAGCAGCGCATGGGGGGGACTTGCAGATACGCAGTATTTT,CASSAWGGLADTQYF
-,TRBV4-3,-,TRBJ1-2,TGCGCCAGCAGCCAAGACCTATACGGTAACTATGGCTACACCTTC,CASSQDLYGNYGYTF
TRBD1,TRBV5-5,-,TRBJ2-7,TGTGCCAGCAGCTTGGAAGGGACAGGGTTGGACGAGCAGTACTTC,CASSLEGTGLDEQYF
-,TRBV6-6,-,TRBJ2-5,TGTGCCAGCACTACCGGAATGGGCTTGGAGACCCAGTACTTC,CASTTGMGLETQYF
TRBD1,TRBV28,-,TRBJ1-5,TGTGCCAGCAGCCGGACAGGGTTATCCTTTTATAGCAATCAGCCCCAGCATTTT,CASSRTGLSFYSNQPQHF
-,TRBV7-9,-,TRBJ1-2,TGTGCCAGCAGCTTAGCGTTAGGGATTTCGGGCTACACCTTC,CASSLALGISGYTF
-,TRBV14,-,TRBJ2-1,TGTGCCAGCAGCCAAGATCTCGGATCGCAGTTCTTC,CASSQDLGSQFF
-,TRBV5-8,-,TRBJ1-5,TGTGCCAGCAGCTTGGCGGGCTATAGCAATCAGCCCCAGCATTTT,CASSLAGYSNQPQHF
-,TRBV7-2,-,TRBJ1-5,TGTGCCAGCAGCTTAATAACGGGGGGCGATCAGCCCCAGCATTTT,CASSLITGGDQPQHF
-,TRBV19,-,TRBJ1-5,TGTGCCAGTAGTATTATGGCGGACACACTCAATCAGCCCCAGCATTTT,CASSIMADTLNQPQHF
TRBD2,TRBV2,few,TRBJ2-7,TGTGCCAGCAGTGGGAGCGGGGGTCCCACCTACGAGCAGTACTTC,CASSGSGGPTYEQYF
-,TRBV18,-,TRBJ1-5,TGTGCCAGCTCACCAAGTAGCGATAATAGCAATCAGCCCCAGCATTTT,CASSPSSDNSNQPQHF
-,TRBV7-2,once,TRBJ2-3,TGTGCCAGCAGGTTCTATCATGGCGCCTCCGGGGCAGATACGCAGTATTTT,CASRFYHGASGADTQYF
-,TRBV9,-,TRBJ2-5,TGTGCCAGCAGCGCTGAACCGGGACAGGGTGTCAGCGGGGGTTGGTGGGAGACCCAGTACTTC,CASSAEPGQGVSGGWWETQYF
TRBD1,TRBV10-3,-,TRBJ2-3,TGTGCCATCAGTGACAGGGGGTCTCACACAGATACGCAGTATTTT,CAISDRGSHTDTQYF
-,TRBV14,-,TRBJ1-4,TGTGCCAGCAGCCAAGATGTGTTGGGTATTGGGAATGAAAAACTGTTTTTT,CASSQDVLGIGNEKLFF
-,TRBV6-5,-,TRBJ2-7,TGTGCCAGCAGTTACTCCTCCAGGTTAACCCATCATCTGTACTTC,CASSYSSRLTHHLYF
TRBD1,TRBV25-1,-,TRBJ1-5,TGTGCCAGCAGTCCCTCCGACAGGGACGATCAGCCCCAGCATTTT,CASSPSDRDDQPQHF
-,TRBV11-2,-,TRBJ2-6,TGTGCCAGCAGCGTGACAGAATACTCTGGGGCCAACGTCCTGACTTTC,CASSVTEYSGANVLTF
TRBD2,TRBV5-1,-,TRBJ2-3,TGCGCCAGCAGCTTGAGACTAGCGGGGGGCCCGGAGACGCAGTATTTT,CASSLRLAGGPETQYF
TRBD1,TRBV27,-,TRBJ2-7,TGTGCCAGCAGTTTGAAGGGGGCGGCCTCCTACGAGCAGTACTTC,CASSLKGAASYEQYF